This is a list of T cell receptor beta chains from one sample in a study of blood T cell repertoires in COVID-19. The table came from immunoSEQ multiplex PCR; TCRdb's copy has only in-frame clones and leaves some out. Of over 80,000 clones detected, about 89% appear once; the ten largest clones hold 10%. Sequenced input: peripheral blood. Receptor source: a man aged 45-60 years with acute or convalescent COVID-19. CDR3s include the opening cysteine and the closing phenylalanine or tryptophan. A D gene is named only where the DNA matches it firmly. Size is omitted from some rows. Given values are once, few, many or a class for expanded clones.

.,TRBJ1-2,once,TRBV6-1,TGTGCCAGCAGTGAAGGAGACTGGCGACTCTATGGCTACACCTTC,CASSEGDWRLYGYTF
.,TRBJ2-7,.,TRBV3-1/TRBV3-2,TGTGCCAGCAGCTCCCGGGCAGGGTCCTACGAGCAGTACTTC,CASSSRAGSYEQYF
.,TRBJ2-5,.,TRBV2,TGTGCCAGCAGTGAAAGCGAGGCCCCCTGGTACTTC,CASSESEAPWYF
TRBD1,TRBJ2-5,.,TRBV29-1,TGCAGCGTTTCCGACAGGGGGCAAGAGACCCAGTACTTC,CSVSDRGQETQYF
.,TRBJ1-5,.,TRBV19,TGTGCCACCGACCGACAGGCTAGCAATCAGCCCCAGCATTTT,CATDRQASNQPQHF
TRBD1,TRBJ1-3,.,TRBV5-1,TGCGCCAGCAGCTACGGGACAGGCAGAAACACCATATATTTT,CASSYGTGRNTIYF
.,TRBJ1-1,few,TRBV18,TGTGCCAGCTCACAAGACAGTACGGGCACTGAAGCTTTCTTT,CASSQDSTGTEAFF
.,TRBJ1-2,.,TRBV19,TGTGCCAGTAGTCCTTCAGGGGATGGCTACACCTTC,CASSPSGDGYTF
.,TRBJ1-2,.,TRBV14,TGTGCCAGCAGCCCGCCCGGGGGGCACTATGGCTACACCTTC,CASSPPGGHYGYTF
.,TRBJ2-3,.,TRBV5-1,TGCGCCAGCAGCCCACCCTCCGGAGATACGCAGTATTTT,CASSPPSGDTQYF
.,TRBJ2-2,few,TRBV4-1,TGCGCCAGCAGCCATGTCAAACTAATGGGTGCGGAGCTGTTTTTT,CASSHVKLMGAELFF
TRBD1,TRBJ1-2,.,TRBV19,TGTGCCAGTAGGTTAAGCCGGGACAGCTATGGCTACACCTTC,CASRLSRDSYGYTF
.,TRBJ2-2,.,TRBV15,TGTGCCACCAGCAGAGATCTTGTCTCCGGGGAGCTGTTTTTT,CATSRDLVSGELFF
.,TRBJ1-5,few,TRBV11-2,TGTGCCAGCAGCTTAGATCTGGGCCAGCCCCAGCATTTT,CASSLDLGQPQHF
.,TRBJ1-6,.,TRBV30,TGTGCCTGGGGGAACAGGGACAATTCACCCCTCCACTTT,CAWGNRDNSPLHF
.,TRBJ2-2,.,TRBV27,TGTGCCAGCAGTTTACGGCGGACCGGGGAGCTGTTTTTT,CASSLRRTGELFF
TRBD2,TRBJ2-3,.,TRBV7-8,TGTGCCAGCAGCTTAGCCCGGGGGGGGTTCACAGATACGCAGTATTTT,CASSLARGGFTDTQYF
TRBD1,TRBJ1-5,.,TRBV7-8,TGTGCCAGCAGCTTAAAAGGGGGGACAGGGGAGGTTCAGCCCCAGCATTTT,CASSLKGGTGEVQPQHF
TRBD1,TRBJ2-1,.,TRBV3-1/TRBV3-2,TGTGCCAGCAGCCAATCCGGGACAGGAGCGTACAATGAGCAGTTCTTC,CASSQSGTGAYNEQFF
.,TRBJ2-7,.,TRBV5-6,TGTGCCAGCAGCTTAGGGGTCCGGGAGCAGTACTTC,CASSLGVREQYF
TRBD2,TRBJ2-1,once,TRBV7-8,TGTGCCAGCAGTCTGAGGATTCCGGGACTAGCGGGGGATGAGCAGTTCTTC,CASSLRIPGLAGDEQFF
TRBD1,TRBJ1-1,.,TRBV2,TGTGCCAGCAGTTCCGGGACAGGGGCGAACACTGAAGCTTTCTTT,CASSSGTGANTEAFF
.,TRBJ2-1,.,TRBV9,TGTGCCAGCAGCCCCCCCACGGGGTTGTACAATGAGCAGTTCTTC,CASSPPTGLYNEQFF
.,TRBJ1-1,.,TRBV24-1,TGTGCCACCAGTGATAACAGACAACCCACTGAAGCTTTCTTT,CATSDNRQPTEAFF
TRBD2,TRBJ2-2,.,TRBV9,TGTGCCAGCAGCGCGGGGACTAGCGGGACCGGGGAGCTGTTTTTT,CASSAGTSGTGELFF
TRBD1,TRBJ1-4,.,TRBV2,TGTGCCAGCAGTGTCGGACAGGCCCTTAATGAAAAACTGTTTTTT,CASSVGQALNEKLFF
.,TRBJ2-1,once,TRBV6-5,TGTGCCAGCAGTTACTCTTCCACCTACAATGAGCAGTTCTTC,CASSYSSTYNEQFF
TRBD2,TRBJ2-1,.,TRBV5-1,TGCGCCAGCAGCTCTGCCCGGACTAGCGGGGGCAATGAGCAGTTCTTC,CASSSARTSGGNEQFF
.,TRBJ1-5,.,TRBV19,TGTGCCAGTAGTATGGTTGGGAGTTATAGCAATCAGCCCCAGCATTTT,CASSMVGSYSNQPQHF
.,TRBJ2-5,.,TRBV18,TGTGCCAGCCAGACTTCGAGATCTCAAGAGACCCAGTACTTC,CASQTSRSQETQYF
TRBD1,TRBJ2-3,.,TRBV2,TGTGCCAGCAAGACAGGGGGTGTGGGGGATACGCAGTATTTT,CASKTGGVGDTQYF
.,TRBJ2-7,.,TRBV4-1,TGCGCCAGCAGCCCGGCCGGGAGCAGATCCTACGAGCAGTACTTC,CASSPAGSRSYEQYF
TRBD1,TRBJ2-5,.,TRBV30,TGTGCCTGGAGTGAACCACAGGGGCCCCCTTATAGGGAGACCCAGTACTTC,CAWSEPQGPPYRETQYF
.,TRBJ1-1,once,TRBV27,TGTGCCAGCAGATCAGGGGCCTTCAGAGGAACTGAAGCTTTCTTT,CASRSGAFRGTEAFF
.,TRBJ2-7,once,TRBV7-3,TGTGCCAACTCCCGGGTAAGGGAGCAGTACTTC,CANSRVREQYF
TRBD2,TRBJ2-7,.,TRBV5-1,TGCGCCAGCAGCTCTTCTAGCGGGAGTTTTCTCGAGCAGTACTTC,CASSSSSGSFLEQYF
.,TRBJ1-2,.,TRBV25-1,TGTGCCAGCAGTGAACTTAGCCAGGGCTATGGCTACACCTTC,CASSELSQGYGYTF
.,TRBJ1-5,once,TRBV11-3,TGTGCCAGCAGCTTAGGAGGTGGCGGCAATCAGCCCCAGCATTTT,CASSLGGGGNQPQHF
TRBD2,TRBJ2-5,few,TRBV7-8,TGTGCCAGCAGCTTGCGGGAGGGGTTTGCGGAGACCCAGTACTTC,CASSLREGFAETQYF
TRBD2,TRBJ2-6,.,TRBV10-3,TGTGCCATCAGCCTGGGACTAGCGGGAGTTGTGGGGGCCAACGTCCTGACTTTC,CAISLGLAGVVGANVLTF
.,TRBJ2-3,.,TRBV7-9,TGTGCCAGCAGCTTAAGGGGCCGGGTAGCAGATACGCAGTATTTT,CASSLRGRVADTQYF
.,TRBJ2-1,.,TRBV18,TGTGCCAGCTCGCTTAGACTAGTGGCTAATTACAATGAGCAGTTCTTC,CASSLRLVANYNEQFF
TRBD2,TRBJ2-3,few,TRBV10-2,TGCGCCAGCAGCTCGTGGCTAGCGGGAGAGGGGCAGTATTTT,CASSSWLAGEGQYF
TRBD2,TRBJ2-7,few,TRBV6-5,TGTGCCAGCAGAGCTAGCGGCTACGAGCAGTACTTC,CASRASGYEQYF
.,TRBJ2-5,.,TRBV6-5,TGTGCCAGCAGTTTGTACGTCACAGACTTC,CASSLYVTDF
TRBD2,TRBJ2-2,once,TRBV2,TGTGCCAGCAGTGATATTAGCGGGCTAACCGGGGAGCTGTTTTTT,CASSDISGLTGELFF
.,TRBJ2-2,.,TRBV7-3,TGTGCCAGCAGCCCTCTCCCGGGACTTAACACCGGGGAGCTGTTTTTT,CASSPLPGLNTGELFF
.,TRBJ1-1,few,TRBV6-2/TRBV6-3,TGTGCCAGCAGTCTAGCCACCTCGTTGGTCACTGAAGCTTTCTTT,CASSLATSLVTEAFF
.,TRBJ2-1,.,TRBV7-2,TGTGCCAGCAGCTTAGAGCCCATCTACAATGAGCAGTTCTTC,CASSLEPIYNEQFF
TRBD1,TRBJ1-2,.,TRBV5-4,TGTGCCAGCAGCTTGGGGACAGGGATGTCAGGCTACACCTTC,CASSLGTGMSGYTF
TRBD1,TRBJ2-5,.,TRBV2,TGTGCCAGCAGTGACGACAGGGTGGGGACCCAGTACTTC,CASSDDRVGTQYF
TRBD2,TRBJ2-1,.,TRBV3-1/TRBV3-2,TGTGCCAGCAGCCGAGGGACTAGCGGGAGAGTTTTGAATGAGCAGTTCTTC,CASSRGTSGRVLNEQFF
TRBD2,TRBJ2-2,.,TRBV15,TGTGCCACCAGCAGAGGCGGGCTAGCGGGAGACACCGGGGAGCTGTTTTTT,CATSRGGLAGDTGELFF